A selection of T cell receptor beta chains follows, all from one sample in a study of graft-versus-host responses after intestinal transplantation. TCRdb keeps only in-frame clones here, not all; method: immunoSEQ multiplex PCR. The sample shows some 87,000 clones, roughly 90% of them seen only once. No antigen is known for these receptors. The specimen comprised unstimulated CD4+ T cells sorted from spleen or lymph node cells, sampled before intestinal transplant. All receptors come from a human donor who received an intestinal transplant. The CDR3 runs from the conserved cysteine through the conserved F or W. The D gene is left open where the match is weak. Clone size appears in some rows only: once, few, many, or a class for an expanded clone.

-	TRBV5-4	TRBD2	TRBJ2-7	18	TGTGCCAGCAGCCGACAGGGACTAGCGGGAGGGCCCGAGGTCGAGCAGTACTTC	CASSRQGLAGGPEVEQYF
-	TRBV4-1	TRBD2	TRBJ2-7	16	TGCGCCAGCAGCCAAGCTCGGACTAGCGGGAGTTTCGAGCAGTACTTC	CASSQARTSGSFEQYF
-	TRBV10-2	-	TRBJ1-1	16	TGCGCCAGCAGTGAGTCGAGGCGGGGTGGGTTAACTGAAGCTTTCTTT	CASSESRRGGLTEAFF
-	TRBV16	-	TRBJ1-2	12	TGTGCCAGCGCGAGGGGGACGAGGGGCTACACCTTC	CASARGTRGYTF
-	TRBV6-5	TRBD2	TRBJ2-2	14	TGTGCCATTCGACTAGCGGCGAACACCGGGGAGCTGTTTTTT	CAIRLAANTGELFF
-	TRBV4-2	-	TRBJ1-1	13	TGTGCCAGCAGCCAGAACCGGGGAGGGGTAGCTTTCTTT	CASSQNRGGVAFF
-	TRBV30	TRBD1	TRBJ1-5	15	TGTGCCTGGAATGCCAGGGGGGTCGGTAATCAGCCCCAGCATTTT	CAWNARGVGNQPQHF
-	TRBV7-8	-	TRBJ1-2	17	TGTGCCAGCAGCCACCACCGGGGAGGACAAGTATCTATGAGCTACACCTTC	CASSHHRGGQVSMSYTF
-	TRBV30	-	TRBJ2-5	17	TGTGCCTGGAGTGTATGGGGACGGGGAACGGGCCAAGAGACCCAGTACTTC	CAWSVWGRGTGQETQYF
-	TRBV10-3	-	TRBJ1-3	14	TGTGCCATCGCTCCTCAGATCTCCGGAAACACCATATATTTT	CAIAPQISGNTIYF
-	TRBV30	-	TRBJ1-3	16	TGTGCCTGGACTTCACGAAGGCAGGTTGACGGAAACACCATATATTTT	CAWTSRRQVDGNTIYF
once	TRBV7-9	TRBD1	TRBJ1-1	17	TGTGCCAGCAGCCCAGGACAGGGGGCTCTCTTCAACACTGAAGCTTTCTTT	CASSPGQGALFNTEAFF
-	TRBV2	-	TRBJ2-1	15	TGTGCCAGCAGTGAAGCCGGACTCCCATACAATGAGCAGTTCTTC	CASSEAGLPYNEQFF
-	TRBV4-1	-	TRBJ2-7	16	TGCGCCAGCAGCCAATCACCCCTACCCCCTCCGGTCGAGCAGTACTTC	CASSQSPLPPPVEQYF
-	TRBV5-6	TRBD1	TRBJ2-2	16	TGTGCCAGCAGTGCAGGGGGACGGGTGAACACCGGGGAGCTGTTTTTT	CASSAGGRVNTGELFF
-	TRBV5-1	-	TRBJ1-2	15	TGCGCCAGCAGCTTGTCGGGCAGCTCTAACTATGGCTACACCTTC	CASSLSGSSNYGYTF
-	TRBV18	-	TRBJ1-5	15	TGTGCCAGCTCACCATTTGGGGACCCAAATCAGCCCCAGCATTTT	CASSPFGDPNQPQHF
-	TRBV7-3	TRBD2	TRBJ2-3	18	TGTGCCAGCAGCTTAACGGTCCTCAGCGGGGGGGGCACAGATACGCAGTATTTT	CASSLTVLSGGGTDTQYF
-	TRBV5-1	TRBD1	TRBJ2-1	14	TGCGCCAGCAGCTTGGGACAGGGGTTCAATGAGCAGTTCTTC	CASSLGQGFNEQFF
-	TRBV5-5	-	TRBJ2-7	13	TGTGCCAGCAGCCTGCGACAGGACTACGAGCAGTACTTC	CASSLRQDYEQYF
-	TRBV6-1	-	TRBJ1-1	15	TGTGCCAGCATTAATAACATGGTCGGAGGGACTGAAGCTTTCTTT	CASINNMVGGTEAFF
once	TRBV5-1	-	TRBJ2-3	14	TGCGCCAGCAGACCGACCCAAAGCACAGATACGCAGTATTTT	CASRPTQSTDTQYF
-	TRBV2	-	TRBJ2-1	12	TGTGCCAGCACCGAGGGGTGGAATGAGCAGTTCTTC	CASTEGWNEQFF
once	TRBV28	TRBD1	TRBJ1-6	14	TGTGCCAGCAGCTGGGACAGGGGACATTCACCCCTCCACTTT	CASSWDRGHSPLHF
-	TRBV28	TRBD2	TRBJ2-7	13	TGTGCCAGCAGGGCCGGGGGGAAGTACGAGCAGTACTTC	CASRAGGKYEQYF
once	TRBV6-5	-	TRBJ1-4	15	TGTGCCAGCAGTTACAGGGGAGCAACTAATGAAAAACTGTTTTTT	CASSYRGATNEKLFF
few	TRBV4-1	TRBD2	TRBJ2-1	16	TGCGCCAGCAGCCGCCCCGGGACTACCACCTACAATGAGCAGTTCTTC	CASSRPGTTTYNEQFF
-	TRBV19	-	TRBJ1-3	14	TGTGCCAGTAGTAAGGGCCTCTCTGGAAACACCATATATTTT	CASSKGLSGNTIYF
-	TRBV5-8	TRBD1	TRBJ2-7	14	TGTGCCAGCAGCATCCGGGACAGGGCCTACGAGCAGTACTTC	CASSIRDRAYEQYF
-	TRBV7-9	-	TRBJ2-2	18	TGTGCCAGCAGCTTATTCGCCGTGAGACTCCATACGTTCGGGGAGCTGTTTTTT	CASSLFAVRLHTFGELFF
-	TRBV30	-	TRBJ2-7	13	TGTGCCTGGAAGTCTTTCGGGAATGGCGAGCAGTACTTC	CAWKSFGNGEQYF
-	TRBV4-2	-	TRBJ2-7	14	TGTGCCAGCAGCCCCCCCAGGGCCCCGGGGGAGCAGTACTTC	CASSPPRAPGEQYF
-	TRBV11-2	-	TRBJ1-2	14	TGTGCCAGCAGCTCGGGACGGATAAACTATGGCTACACCTTC	CASSSGRINYGYTF
-	TRBV10-1	-	TRBJ2-1	17	TGCGCCAGCAGTGAGTCTGTTTACGGGAGCTCCTACAATGAGCAGTTCTTC	CASSESVYGSSYNEQFF
-	TRBV6-5	-	TRBJ2-7	14	TGTGCCAGCAGTACACTCGAAAACTTCTACGAGCAGTACTTC	CASSTLENFYEQYF
once	TRBV9	-	TRBJ2-2	16	TGTGCCAGCAGCGTAGTAGGGGGAGTGAACACCGGGGAGCTGTTTTTT	CASSVVGGVNTGELFF
-	TRBV18	TRBD1	TRBJ1-1	16	TGTGCCAGCTCAGCTACAGGGGCCGGGATGAACACTGAAGCTTTCTTT	CASSATGAGMNTEAFF